This T cell receptor (beta chain) was captured by sequencing in a study of blood T cells in healthy people across ages. This CDR3 region has 13 residues. In the case of this clonotype: One end of the junction does not line up with germline, which may come from a read error.

For the second PCR, which ran for about 6 to 11 cycles, a sample-barcoded 5' primer and a J-beta primer mix were used. TCRdb recomputed calls from the 5' RACE reads with MiXCR, one row per CDR3 protein. The sample shows a few hundred thousand distinct CDR3 sequences, about 27% of them seen only once. The same data also went into a second study, on T cells of mothers and their children.

The genes are TRBV12-3 or TRBV12-4 and TRBJ2-3; maybe TRBD2 (6 bases). Sequenced material: blood. The clonotype was recovered from a boy aged 2-9 years in good health. The CDR3 loop reads CASSRASADTQYF. CDR3 in DNA: TGTGCCAGCAGTAGAGCTAGCGCAGATACGCAGTATTTC.